Following are 14 T cell receptor beta chains from one sample sequenced in a study of CXCR3-negative and CXCR3-positive naive CD8 T cells. General study findings and limits: TRB CDR3 hydrophobicity was greater in CXCR3-positive naive cells than in CXCR3-negative naive cells.

Libraries were UMI-labeled 5' RACE TRB cDNA. Reanalyzing the 5' RACE reads, TCRdb keeps one entry per CDR3 protein, without DNA. Its listing shows 150,000 to 180,000 distinct CDR3 sequences. Their antigens remain unidentified. The sample comprised naive CXCR3+ CD8+ T cells from blood. Sample subset: CD45RO-CCR7+CD27+CD95- naive CD8+ T cells expressing CXCR3 (TNR3+). The receptor source for this set is a human donor in good health. Some clones in this sample may be carry-over from other donors' samples.

The V call is TRBV27, the J call TRBJ2-7; TCRdb proposes TRBD2, but this gene call is untestable without DNA. The V gene's germline CDR1 is MNHEY and CDR2 SMNVEV (reference sequence). The CDR3 runs to 15 residues. The CDR3 is CASSPGLAGDYEQYF.

V gene TRBV7-8 combines with J gene TRBJ2-3. The CDR3 has 15 residues. From germline, CDR1 is SGHVS and CDR2 FQNEAQ. CDR3 sequence: CASSLYQQGADTQYF.

The gene calls are TRBV6-2 or TRBV6-3 and TRBJ1-1; TCRdb lists TRBD1, though no DNA is available to test this call. The CDR3 extends over 12 amino acids. Germline V gene data show CDR1 as MNHEY and CDR2 as SVGEGT. CDR3 sequence: CASRQGDTEAFF.

CDR3 in amino acids: CASSIVWPGAYNEQFF. The chain recombines TRBV19 with TRBJ2-1; TCRdb returns TRBD1, unconfirmable since there is no DNA. Germline loops: CDR1 LNHDA, CDR2 SQIVND (reference sequence). The CDR3 has 16 amino acids.

The V gene is TRBV7-9, the J gene TRBJ2-7; the D call from TCRdb, TRBD1, cannot be confirmed without DNA. The CDR3 runs to 16 residues. CDR1 is SEHNR, CDR2 FQNEAQ, per germline (reference sequence). CDR3 sequence: CASSLRGGGGSYEQYF.

The chain recombines TRBV19 with TRBJ1-5. CDR3 length: 15 residues. CDR1 LNHDA and CDR2 SQIVND come from the germline V gene (reference sequence). CDR3 residues: CASSIATRSNQPQHF.

The chain joins TRBV27 to TRBJ1-3. The CDR3 is made up of 14 amino acids. Per germline, CDR1 MNHEY and CDR2 SMNVEV (reference sequence). The CDR3 spells CASSLQGSGNTIYF.

The CDR3 sequence is CSARDKRVQNYGYTF. The V gene is TRBV20-1, the J gene TRBJ1-2. The CDR3 is 15 amino acids. The germline V gene has CDR1 DFQATT and CDR2 SNEGSKA (reference sequence).

V usage is TRBV24-1 and J usage is TRBJ2-2; without DNA, the TCRdb call of TRBD1 cannot be checked. Germline V gene lookup returns CDR1 KGHDR and CDR2 SFDVKD. This CDR3 spans 17 amino acids. CDR3 region: CATSGTGGSLNTGELFF.

The genes are TRBV28 and TRBJ2-7; lacking DNA, the TRBD1 call made by TCRdb goes unchecked. The CDR3 extends over 14 amino acids. The germline V gene has CDR1 MDHEN and CDR2 SYDVKM. The CDR3 region is CASRRRDRYYEQYF.

The chain couples TRBV19 to TRBJ1-2; TCRdb lists TRBD1, though no DNA is available to test this call. CDR1 and CDR2 (germline): LNHDA, SQIVND (reference sequence). This CDR3 comprises 15 residues. The CDR3 loop reads CASSIQTGGDYGYTF.

V and J are TRBV28 and TRBJ2-7; TCRdb proposes TRBD1, but this gene call is untestable without DNA. Germline V lookup: CDR1 MDHEN, CDR2 SYDVKM. The CDR3 runs 14 residues. The chain's CDR3 is CASAETATSYEQYF.

This sequence joins TRBV28 and TRBJ2-1; no DNA is available, so the TRBD2 call from TCRdb remains unchecked. The germline V gene has CDR1 MDHEN and CDR2 SYDVKM. The CDR3 is made up of 15 amino acids. Here the CDR3 reads CASSFTSIQNNEQFF. Supplemented by reference TRBV28 and TRBJ2-1, the full variable domain reads DVKVTQSSRYLVKRTGEKVFLECVQDMDHENMFWYRQDPGLGLRLIYFSYDVKMKEKGDIPEGYSVSREKKERFSLILESASTNQTSMYLCASSFTSIQNNEQFFGPGTRLTVL.

This chain connects TRBV29-1 to TRBJ1-2; TCRdb picks TRBD1, but there is no DNA to check that call. CDR1 is SQVTM and CDR2 is ANQGSEA in the germline V gene. The CDR3 has 13 residues. CDR3 region: CSVGLNRDYGYTF.